This T cell receptor beta chain was sequenced during a study of control samples from healthy donors and cancer patients. This table comes from immunoSEQ multiplex PCR, and its TCRdb copy is limited to in-frame clones, with some not included. The sample has approximately 82,000 clones, around 87% seen once. The J segment lost 4 bases and the V segment lost 4 bases, leaving 5 bases of the junction unmatched. Germline V gene lookup returns CDR1 KGHDR and CDR2 SFDVKD. There are 15 residues in the CDR3. The material sequenced was blood. The sequence derives from a man aged 50-60 years in good health. The chain has TRBV24-1 and TRBJ1-3; 8 nucleotides agree with TRBD1. CDR3 in amino acids: CATSDPRGPGNTIYF. CDR3 nucleotide sequence: TGTGCCACCAGTGACCCCAGGGGGCCCGGAAACACCATATATTTT.